These 16 T cell receptor beta chains came from one sample sequenced in a study of blood T cell repertoires in COVID-19. Only in-frame clones appear in the TCRdb table, and some are missing; sequencing was by immunoSEQ multiplex PCR. The data hold 160,000 or so clones, with around 90% observed a single time. What was sequenced was peripheral blood. Receptors were obtained from a woman in her fifties or sixties who had recovered from COVID-19.

The chain has TRBV19 and TRBJ1-1; unclear D gene. Trimming left V 7 bases short and J 6 bases short, with 12 bases between. The CDR3 contains 12 residues. The germline V gene encodes CDR1 LNHDA and CDR2 SQIVND (reference sequence). The CDR3 sequence is CASKPGGSEAFF. DNA for the CDR3: TGTGCCAGTAAGCCGGGAGGTTCTGAAGCTTTCTTT.

The CDR3 here is CASSGTGYNSPLHF. Written as DNA, the CDR3 is TGTGCCAGCAGCGGTACAGGGTATAATTCACCCCTCCACTTT. The V call is TRBV5-6, the J call TRBJ1-6, with TRBD1 as a possible D gene (6 bases). The germline gives CDR1 SGHDT, CDR2 YYEEEE. The CDR3 runs 14 residues. V gave up 4 bases and J gave up 4 bases, with 9 bases separating them.

The J gene is TRBJ1-6, the V gene TRBV6-6; 12 bases align to TRBD1. Looked up from germline, CDR1 is MNHNY and CDR2 is SVGAGI (reference sequence). This CDR3 is built from 16 residues. J gave up 6 bases and V 5 bases, and 5 bases lay outside the gene matches. Here the CDR3 DNA reads TGTGCCAGCAGTAGGGGACAGGGGGCCTTTAATTCACCCCTCCACTTT. Its protein product is CASSRGQGAFNSPLHF.

The rearrangement joins TRBV5-1 to TRBJ2-7, with 11 positions matching TRBD1. This CDR3 has 15 amino acids. Germline V gene lookup returns CDR1 SGHRS and CDR2 YFSETQ. The trim removed 4 bases at V and 3 bases at J, leaving 6 bases unmatched. The CDR3 DNA is TGCGCCAGCAGCGGCGGGACAGGGGGTTTCTACGAGCAGTACTTC. Protein product: CASSGGTGGFYEQYF.

In its sample, this clone was seen once. The rearrangement joins TRBV3-1 (or the pseudogene TRBV3-2) to TRBJ1-1; D unresolved. V lost 2 bases to trimming and J lost 3 bases, with 13 bases between them. Germline V CDR1 and CDR2: LGHDT, YNNKEL (reference sequence). This CDR3 contains 15 residues. The CDR3 region is CASSQSWAPDTEAFF. The CDR3 nucleotides read TGTGCCAGCAGCCAATCCTGGGCCCCTGACACTGAAGCTTTCTTT.

This chain joins TRBV28 and TRBJ2-2; the D gene is possibly TRBD1 (5 bases). The CDR3 totals 14 residues. From germline, CDR1 is MDHEN and CDR2 SYDVKM. Between the trimmed V and J ends, which lost 4 bases and 1 base, there was a span of 7 bases. The CDR3 is CASSSGQNTGELFF. The CDR3 DNA reads TGTGCCAGCAGTTCCGGACAGAACACCGGGGAGCTGTTTTTT.

The gene calls are TRBV7-9 and TRBJ1-2, with D perhaps matching TRBD1 (5 bases). Germline V gene sequence: CDR1 SEHNR, CDR2 FQNEAQ (reference sequence). With 1 base removed from V and 1 base from J, the gap between germline ends came to 10 bases. This CDR3 region has 15 residues. The CDR3 sequence: CASSLGRASNYGYTF. The CDR3 nucleotides are TGTGCCAGCAGCTTAGGCAGGGCCAGTAACTATGGCTACACCTTC.

This chain links TRBV5-4 with TRBJ2-3, with 11 positions matching TRBD2. Germline assignment: CDR1 SGHNT and CDR2 YYREEE (reference sequence). The J segment lost 6 bases and the V segment lost 0 bases, leaving 6 bases of the junction unmatched. The CDR3 extends over 16 amino acids. DNA of the CDR3: TGTGCCAGCAGCTTGGGGTCTAGCGGGGGGCGTGATACGCAGTATTTT. Translated, it gives CASSLGSSGGRDTQYF.

V is TRBV6-4 and J is TRBJ1-1; D gene uncertain. V was clipped by 0 bases and J by 11 bases, with 19 bases between them. This CDR3 is built from 15 residues. Germline CDR1 reads MRHNA; CDR2 reads SNTAGT. The CDR3 loop reads CASSDSPGLNTGAFF. The CDR3 DNA reads as TGTGCCAGCAGTGACTCCCCCGGACTGAACACTGGGGCTTTCTTT.

This clone has only a few counts. The V call is TRBV24-1, the J call TRBJ2-1; D perhaps matches TRBD2 (5 bases). Trimming took off 5 bases at V and 5 bases at J, with 21 bases between the two ends. The germline CDR1 and CDR2 sequences are KGHDR and SFDVKD. This CDR3 is 17 amino acids long. The CDR3 DNA follows: TGTGCCACCAGTGCCCCTTGGTCGGGATACCAGGACAATGAGCAGTTCTTC. It yields the protein CATSAPWSGYQDNEQFF.

The V and J genes are TRBV5-1 and TRBJ2-1; TRBD1 matches at 8 bases. V gave up 4 bases and J gave up 7 bases; unmatched junction bases: 7. This CDR3 has 14 amino acids. Per germline, CDR1 SGHRS and CDR2 YFSETQ. The CDR3 sequence is CASSPGQGRNEQFF. The DNA of the CDR3 is TGCGCCAGCAGCCCTGGACAGGGAAGGAATGAGCAGTTCTTC.

V and J are TRBV10-2 and TRBJ2-5; D uncertain. The germline V gene encodes CDR1 WSHSY and CDR2 SAAADI. V lost 10 bases and J lost 4, with 16 bases in between. This CDR3 region has 13 residues. In nucleotides, the CDR3 is TGCGCCACCACGACTCACCCGGTAGAGACCCAGTACTTC. This encodes CATTTHPVETQYF.

In this sample, this clone turned up once. The J gene is TRBJ1-5, the V gene TRBV6-5; no definite D call. The V and J ends lost 6 bases and 6 bases respectively, with 15 bases between them. Germline CDR1 reads MNHEY; CDR2 reads SVGAGI. The CDR3 has 14 residues. The DNA of the CDR3 is TGTGCCAGCAGACCGGGATTCGGAGGTCAGCCCCAGCATTTT. It translates to CASRPGFGGQPQHF.

The chain has TRBV6-5 and TRBJ1-6; 7 bases agree with TRBD1. The CDR3 has 15 amino acids. Germline V gene sequence: CDR1 MNHEY, CDR2 SVGAGI. Losses at the gene ends were 3 bases for V and 6 bases for J; bases not matched to a gene: 5. This CDR3 is CASSYRDSLNSPLHF. The CDR3 nucleotides are TGTGCCAGCAGTTATAGGGACAGCCTTAATTCACCCCTCCACTTT.

The chain joins TRBV1 to TRBJ2-3; TRBD2 is taken as the D call from the table, unchecked against the DNA. TRBV1 is recorded as a pseudogene. This CDR3 spans 23 amino acids. CDR3 DNA: TGCACCAGCAGCCCCTTTCTAGGGAGTGGGCTAGCGGGCCTCGGGGATAGCACAGATACGCAGTATTTT. Translated: CTSSPFLGSGLAGLGDSTDTQYF.

This chain links TRBV7-8 with TRBJ1-5; 10 bases align to TRBD1. V dropped 10 bases and J dropped 9; count of bases not matched to a gene: 9. Germline CDR1 is SGHVS and CDR2 is FQNEAQ. The CDR3 is 13 residues long. The CDR3 DNA reads TGTGCCACTGGGGGACAGGGGTCCCCGCCCCAGCATTTT. It translates to CATGGQGSPPQHF.